This T cell receptor beta chain was sequenced for a study of T-cell memory formation after mild COVID-19. Study-wide points: Memory sampled before infection contained some responding clones, suggesting cross-reactive memory joined. There was a balanced CD4/CD8 profile in clones contracting day 15 to 85, and later expanders leaned CD4+.

Remarks on this clonotype: The antigen remains unidentified.

Using constant-segment primers, 5'RACE produced TCR alpha and TCR beta cDNA libraries carrying sample barcodes and UMIs. TCRdb reanalysed the 5' RACE reads using MiXCR and keeps one entry per CDR3 protein. The sample shows 550,000 to 600,000 distinct CDR3 sequences, roughly a sixth of them seen only once. Germline V CDR1 and CDR2: LGHDT, YNNKEL (reference sequence). The CDR3 spans 13 residues. Trimming took off 4 bases at V and 9 bases at J, with 13 bases between the two ends. Source material: PBMCs or a T cell subset sorted from them (not recorded which). The J gene is TRBJ2-1, the V gene TRBV3-1, with no clear D. The sequence was obtained from an adult woman who had mild COVID-19 (a few samples of this study predate the infection). Cell type and time point are not known. The CDR3 coding sequence is TGTGCCAGCAGCCCCTCTGGAGAAGCTGAGCAGTTCTTC. This gives the protein CASSPSGEAEQFF.